The text below deals with one T cell receptor (beta chain). This specimen comes from a study of T cell changes during pregnancy in multiple sclerosis. Only in-frame clones appear in the TCRdb table, and some are missing; sequencing was by immunoSEQ multiplex PCR. The sample has 20,000 to 25,000 clones, approximately 95% seen once; the top ten hold about 7%. V dropped 2 bases and J dropped 8 bases, with 13 bases sitting between them. Germline V gene lookup returns CDR1 SGHRS and CDR2 YFSETQ. The CDR3 has 13 residues. The V call is TRBV5-1, the J call TRBJ1-2, with D unresolved. The material sequenced was CD8+ T cells from peripheral blood mononuclear cells, taken in the third trimester of pregnancy. The sequence was collected from a female donor with multiple sclerosis, enrolled in a pregnancy study. CDR3 loop: CASSFWAAGGYTF. The DNA of the CDR3 is TGCGCCAGCAGCTTCTGGGCGGCGGGGGGCTACACCTTC. The full variable domain, in which reference TRBV5-1 and TRBJ1-2 provide the parts outside the CDR3, is KAGVTQTPRYLIKTRGQQVTLSCSPISGHRSVSWYQQTPGQGLQFLFEYFSETQRNKGNFPGRFSGRQFSNSRSEMNVSTLELGDSALYLCASSFWAAGGYTFGSGTRLTVV.